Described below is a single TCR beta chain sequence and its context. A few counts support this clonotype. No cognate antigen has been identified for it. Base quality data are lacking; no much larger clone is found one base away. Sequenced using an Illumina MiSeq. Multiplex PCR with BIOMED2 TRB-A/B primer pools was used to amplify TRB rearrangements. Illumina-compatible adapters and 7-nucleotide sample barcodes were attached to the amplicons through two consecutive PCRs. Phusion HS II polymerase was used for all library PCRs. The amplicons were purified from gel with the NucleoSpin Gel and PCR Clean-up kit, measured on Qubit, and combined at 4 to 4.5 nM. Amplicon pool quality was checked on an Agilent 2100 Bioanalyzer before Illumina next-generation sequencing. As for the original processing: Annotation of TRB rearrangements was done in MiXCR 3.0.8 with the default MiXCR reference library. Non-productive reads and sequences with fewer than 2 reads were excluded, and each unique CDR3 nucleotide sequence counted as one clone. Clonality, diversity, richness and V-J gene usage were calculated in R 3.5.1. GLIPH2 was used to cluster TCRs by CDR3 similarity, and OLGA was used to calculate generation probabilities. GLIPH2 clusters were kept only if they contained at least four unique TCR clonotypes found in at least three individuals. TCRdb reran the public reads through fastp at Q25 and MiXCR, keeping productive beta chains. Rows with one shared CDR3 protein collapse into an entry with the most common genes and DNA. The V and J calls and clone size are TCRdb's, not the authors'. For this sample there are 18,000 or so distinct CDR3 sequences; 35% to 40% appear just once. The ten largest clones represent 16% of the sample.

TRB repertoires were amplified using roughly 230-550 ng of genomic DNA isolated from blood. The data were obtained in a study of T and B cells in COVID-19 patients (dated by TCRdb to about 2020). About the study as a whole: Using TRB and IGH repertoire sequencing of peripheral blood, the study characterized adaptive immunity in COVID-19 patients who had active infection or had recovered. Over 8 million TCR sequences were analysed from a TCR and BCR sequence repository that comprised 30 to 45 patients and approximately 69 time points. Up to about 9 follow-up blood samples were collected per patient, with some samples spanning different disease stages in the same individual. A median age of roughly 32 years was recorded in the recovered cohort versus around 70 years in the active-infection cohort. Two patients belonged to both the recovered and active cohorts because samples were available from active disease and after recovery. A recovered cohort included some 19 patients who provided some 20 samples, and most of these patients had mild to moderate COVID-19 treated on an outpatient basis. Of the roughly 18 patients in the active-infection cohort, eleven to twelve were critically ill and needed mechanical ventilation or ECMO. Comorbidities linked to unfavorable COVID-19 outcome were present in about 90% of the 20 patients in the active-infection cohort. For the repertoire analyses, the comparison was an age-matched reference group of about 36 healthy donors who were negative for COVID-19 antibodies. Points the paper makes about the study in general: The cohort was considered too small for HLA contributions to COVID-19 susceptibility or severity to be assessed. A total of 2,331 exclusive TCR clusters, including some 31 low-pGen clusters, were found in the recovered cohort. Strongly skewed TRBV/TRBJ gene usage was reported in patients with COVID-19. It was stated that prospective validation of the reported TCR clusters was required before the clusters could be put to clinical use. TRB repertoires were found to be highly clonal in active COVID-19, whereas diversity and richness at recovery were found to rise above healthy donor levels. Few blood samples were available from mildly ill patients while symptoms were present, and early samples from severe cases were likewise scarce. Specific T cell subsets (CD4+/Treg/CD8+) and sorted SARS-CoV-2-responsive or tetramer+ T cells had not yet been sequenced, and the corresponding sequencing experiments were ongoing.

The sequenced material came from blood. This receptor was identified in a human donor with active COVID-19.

The DNA sequence is TGTGCCAGTAGTATAGAGGGACAGGGCGAACTTGAAGCTTTCTTT. This gives the protein CASSIEGQGELEAFF. The chain uses TRBV19 and TRBJ1-1; 9 bases in between match TRBD1. After removal of 0 bases from V and 7 bases from J, the junction retains 6 bases not matched to a gene. CDR1 and CDR2, looked up from the germline V gene (reference sequence), are LNHDA and SQIVND. The CDR3 spans 15 residues, from the cysteine through the phenylalanine. The read is trimmed to its CDR3 DNA, 45 bases read in frame from base 1.